Each of the 9 T cell receptor beta chains below was sequenced from the same sample in a study of OX40 agonist ivuxolimab in advanced cancers. Profiled with immunoSEQ multiplex PCR; TCRdb holds only in-frame clones, not every one. The repertoire includes 45,000 to 65,000 clones, approximately 79% of them detected once, and roughly 2.5% sits in the top ten. The starting material was CD4+ or CD8+ T cells sorted from blood, obtained in a trial of the OX40 agonist ivuxolimab. The receptors shown here come from an adult with an advanced solid tumor such as melanoma, head and neck, liver or kidney cancer.

The chain employs TRBV5-1 and TRBJ1-4, with no clear D. This CDR3 region has 15 residues. Between the trimmed V and J ends, which lost 1 base and 5 bases, there was a span of 12 bases. CDR1 and CDR2 from the germline V gene are SGHRS and YFSETQ. The CDR3 bases are TGCGCCAGCAGCTTGCGGTCCAACCGCAATGAAAAACTGTTTTTT. Protein sequence: CASSLRSNRNEKLFF.

The V gene is TRBV27, the J gene TRBJ1-2; 9 bases fit TRBD1. V gave up 3 bases and J gave up 8 bases; unmatched junction bases: 13. Germline V CDR1 and CDR2: MNHEY, SMNVEV (reference sequence). The length of the CDR3 is 16 residues. For the CDR3, the DNA is TGTGCCAGCAGTTTCCGACCGGGACAGGGTGGGAAGGGCTACACCTTC. It translates to CASSFRPGQGGKGYTF.

This chain uses TRBV7-2 with TRBJ2-2; D gene uncertain. This CDR3 is built from 12 residues. Trimming took off 5 bases at V and 8 bases at J, with 9 bases between the two ends. Germline lookup yields CDR1 SGHTA and CDR2 FQGNSA. CDR3 in DNA: TGTGCCAGCAGCCCTATTATGGGGGAGCTGTTTTTT. Its protein product is CASSPIMGELFF.

This chain uses TRBV15 with TRBJ1-1; unclear D gene. Trimming shortened V by 0 bases and J by 4 bases, and 6 bases separated the two germline ends. In germline, CDR1 is LNHNV, CDR2 YYDKDF (reference sequence). This CDR3 region has 13 residues. The CDR3 is CATSREWGTEAFF. DNA for the CDR3: TGTGCCACCAGCAGAGAGTGGGGCACTGAAGCTTTCTTT.

The rearrangement joins TRBV4-3 to TRBJ2-5; either TRBD1 or TRBD2 may supply D (5 bases each). V was shortened by 4 bases and J by 5 bases, with 11 bases between the two germline ends. Germline CDR1 LGHNA, CDR2 YSLEER. The CDR3 spans 13 residues. CDR3 bases: TGCGCCAGCAGCCTCGGATGGGGGGAGACCCAGTACTTC. Translating gives CASSLGWGETQYF.

V is TRBV4-3 and J is TRBJ2-1, with 7 nucleotides matching TRBD1. CDR1 and CDR2 from the germline V gene are LGHNA and YSLEER. With 1 base clipped from V and 5 bases from J, the junction kept 2 bases outside the gene matches. The CDR3 sequence is 14 residues long. The CDR3 loop is CASSQVTGNNEQFF. The CDR3, as DNA: TGCGCCAGCAGCCAAGTGACAGGGAACAATGAGCAGTTCTTC.

The chain couples TRBV7-9 to TRBJ1-2; 9 positions match TRBD1. Losses at the gene ends were 5 bases for V and 8 bases for J; bases not matched to a gene: 9. The CDR3 runs to 14 residues. Germline V CDR1 and CDR2: SEHNR, FQNEAQ (reference sequence). Here the CDR3 reads CASSVGTGSHGYTF. The CDR3 nucleotides are TGTGCCAGCAGCGTAGGGACAGGGAGCCACGGCTACACCTTC.

The chain joins TRBV28 to TRBJ1-6; D might be TRBD1 (6 bases). The CDR3 contains 16 residues. Germline-derived CDR1 and CDR2 are MDHEN and SYDVKM. Trimming left V 4 bases short and J 2 bases short, with 12 bases between. In DNA, the CDR3 is TGTGCCAGCAGTTCCTCTGGGGGCCCCTATAATTCACCCCTCCACTTT. Residues: CASSSSGGPYNSPLHF.

This chain links TRBV7-2 with TRBJ2-1; 10 nucleotides match TRBD2. Germline V lookup: CDR1 SGHTA, CDR2 FQGNSA. The CDR3 consists of 15 residues. V shed 3 bases, J shed 9 bases, and the junction held 8 bases outside the gene matches. CDR3 protein: CASSFVLAGAGEQFF. CDR3 DNA: TGTGCCAGCAGCTTCGTTCTAGCGGGGGCCGGTGAGCAGTTCTTC.